Presented here are 6 T cell receptor beta chains from one specimen sequenced in a study of control samples from healthy donors and cancer patients. Profiling relied on immunoSEQ multiplex PCR, and the TCRdb table lists in-frame clones only, not all of them. This table has 70,000 to 80,000 clones, 85% to 90% appearing once. Sequencing input: PBMCs. The source is an older woman with head and neck cancer.

V and J are TRBV19 and TRBJ2-1, with TRBD1 identical over 8 bases. Per germline, CDR1 LNHDA and CDR2 SQIVND (reference sequence). CDR3 size: 15 residues. V gave up 8 bases and J gave up 8 bases; unmatched junction bases: 14. This CDR3 reads CASSVAGTGPYEQFF. Here the CDR3 DNA reads TGTGCCAGTTCAGTAGCCGGGACAGGTCCCTATGAGCAGTTCTTC.

The V and J genes are TRBV6-5 and TRBJ2-1; a weak D match, TRBD1 (6 bases). The CDR3 contains 14 residues. With 6 bases removed from V and 7 bases from J, the gap between germline ends came to 16 bases. Germline CDR1 is MNHEY and CDR2 is SVGAGI. CDR3 sequence reads: CASSGTGSGNEQFF. CDR3 bases: TGTGCCAGCAGCGGAACAGGGTCGGGGAATGAGCAGTTCTTC.

The V and J genes are TRBV7-3 and TRBJ2-3; 9 bases align to TRBD2. The germline CDR1 and CDR2 sequences are SGHTA and FQGTGA. After removal of 2 bases from V and 2 bases from J, the junction contained 2 bases not matched to a gene. The CDR3 consists of 15 residues. The CDR3 spells CASSLLAGPTDTQYF. DNA for the CDR3: TGTGCCAGCAGCTTACTAGCGGGACCCACAGATACGCAGTATTTT.

The chain's CDR3 is CASSQDPRYYGYTF. The DNA for the CDR3 is TGTGCCAGCAGCCAAGATCCCCGTTACTATGGCTACACCTTC. The chain carries TRBV3-1 (or the pseudogene TRBV3-2) and TRBJ1-2; D unclear. The length of the CDR3 is 14 residues. V was shortened by 0 bases and J by 3 bases, with 8 bases between the two germline ends. Germline V CDR1 and CDR2: LGHDT, YNNKEL (reference sequence).

The V gene is TRBV19, the J gene TRBJ2-3, with 13 positions matching TRBD2. The CDR3 loop spans 18 amino acids. The V segment lost 5 bases and the J segment 2 bases; nucleotides outside the gene matches: 10. The germline CDR1 and CDR2 sequences are LNHDA and SQIVND (reference sequence). The CDR3 loop is CASSPSGTSGIVTDTQYF. The CDR3 DNA is TGTGCCAGTAGTCCCTCCGGGACTAGCGGGATAGTCACAGATACGCAGTATTTT.

This chain uses TRBV7-2 with TRBJ1-3; perhaps TRBD1 as D (6 bases). Germline CDR1 SGHTA, CDR2 FQGNSA. This CDR3 spans 15 amino acids. V was trimmed by 1 base and J by 4 bases, leaving 11 bases between them. The DNA of the CDR3 is TGTGCCAGCAGCTTAGAACCAGGGGCGGGAAACACCATATATTTT. Translated: CASSLEPGAGNTIYF.